The present T cell receptor beta chain was sequenced within a study of blood T cell repertoires in COVID-19. Study context: Both acute and convalescent COVID-19 samples were obtained from the United States, Italy and Spain.

Measured with immunoSEQ multiplex PCR; TCRdb has only the in-frame clones, and not every one. The repertoire holds hundreds of thousands of clones, under 95% seen once, with around 2.7% in the top ten. V trimming: 0 bases; J trimming: 7 bases; junction bases outside the gene matches: 11. The CDR3 length is 17 residues. The V gene's germline CDR1 is SNHLY and CDR2 FYNNEI. This clonotype was sampled from a man aged 60 to 69 who had recovered from COVID-19. The chain employs TRBV2 and TRBJ2-4, with 8 nucleotides matching TRBD2. The sequenced sample was PBMCs or T cells enriched from blood (not recorded which). CDR3 amino acids: CASSEAYGAGGVNIQYF. CDR3 in DNA: TGTGCCAGCAGTGAAGCGTATGGGGCGGGAGGTGTCAACATTCAGTACTTC.